This T cell receptor (beta chain) was retrieved from a study of STAT5B mutations in CD4+ large granular lymphocyte leukemia. This clone was counted only a few times. Its target is unknown. Study-wide findings and caveats: 8/27 top patient clones versus 2/35 control clones were TRBV06-family.

This was a survey-level run. Generated by immunoSEQ multiplex PCR, the TCRdb table keeps only in-frame clones and is missing some. Of about 21,000 clones listed, over 70% were seen once; the top ten hold about 4.3%. Healthy controls were blood donor buffy coats. Germline CDR1 and CDR2: KGHSH and LQKENI. This CDR3 is built from 15 residues. Unmatched junction bases numbered 3, after V lost 3 bases and J lost 0 bases. The J gene is TRBJ2-7, the V gene TRBV18; TRBD2 aligns across 9 bases. The sample comprised CD4+ T cells from blood buffy coats. This sequence originates from a human donor in good health. The CDR3 DNA is TGTGCCAGCTCACCGATAGCGGGAGCCTCCTACGAGCAGTACTTC. This gives the protein CASSPIAGASYEQYF.